The rows below give T cell receptor beta chains drawn from one sample of a study of OX40 agonist ivuxolimab in advanced cancers. Sequenced by immunoSEQ multiplex PCR; TCRdb stores in-frame clones only, minus some. In the table there are 10,000 to 15,000 clones, around nine tenths of which are singletons. Sequenced here: CD4+ or CD8+ T cells sorted from blood, sampled in a trial of the OX40 agonist ivuxolimab. These receptor sequences come from an adult with an advanced solid tumor such as melanoma, head and neck, liver or kidney cancer. Each CDR3 is given with its conserved first and last residue. The order of the fields is clone size, J gene, V gene, D gene, CDR3 protein, CDR3 DNA. The D gene is left open where the match is weak. Not all rows give a size; the values are once, few, many and, for expanded clones, a class.

>.|TRBJ2-7|TRBV4-3|.
CASSQRDPPYEQYF
TGCGCCAGCAGCCAGCGGGACCCCCCCTACGAGCAGTACTTC
>few|TRBJ1-1|TRBV30|.
CAWSVPGRVNTEAFF
TGTGCCTGGAGTGTTCCGGGCAGGGTGAACACTGAAGCTTTCTTT
>.|TRBJ2-1|TRBV7-9|.
CASSFVRAYNEQFF
TGTGCCAGCAGCTTCGTCAGGGCCTACAATGAGCAGTTCTTC
>.|TRBJ1-1|TRBV5-1|.
CASSSTGTVNTEAFF
TGCGCCAGCAGCTCAACCGGGACGGTGAACACTGAAGCTTTCTTT
>.|TRBJ2-7|TRBV4-2|.
CASSQVRQGPYEQYF
TGTGCCAGCAGCCAAGTAAGGCAGGGACCCTACGAGCAGTACTTC
>.|TRBJ2-7|TRBV4-1|.
CASSRVREWYEQYF
TGCGCCAGCAGCCGCGTCAGGGAATGGTACGAGCAGTACTTC
>.|TRBJ1-2|TRBV29-1|TRBD1
CSVKGQGSHGYTF
TGCAGCGTAAAAGGACAGGGCAGCCATGGCTACACCTTC
>.|TRBJ2-7|TRBV9|.
CASSQGSNSNYEQYF
TGTGCCAGCAGCCAGGGATCAAATTCCAACTACGAGCAGTACTTC
>.|TRBJ1-2|TRBV12-5|.
CASGLSGRTLYGYTF
TGTGCTAGTGGTTTGTCGGGCAGGACCCTCTATGGCTACACCTTC
>.|TRBJ2-7|TRBV7-9|.
CASSNGQQGYEQYF
TGTGCCAGCAGCAACGGCCAACAGGGCTACGAGCAGTACTTC
>.|TRBJ2-7|TRBV5-1|TRBD1
CASSLIGTGSYEQYF
TGCGCCAGCAGCTTGATCGGGACAGGGAGCTACGAGCAGTACTTC
>.|TRBJ2-3|TRBV11-3|TRBD2
CASSDDSGGTDTQYF
TGTGCCAGCAGCGACGATAGCGGGGGGACAGATACGCAGTATTTT
>.|TRBJ2-3|TRBV7-9|.
CASSLAVSLSTDTQYF
TGTGCCAGCAGCTTAGCAGTTTCGCTTTCCACAGATACGCAGTATTTT
>.|TRBJ2-3|TRBV5-1|TRBD2
CASSFASGNIRLTDTQYF
TGCGCCAGCAGCTTTGCTAGCGGAAATATACGGCTCACAGATACGCAGTATTTT
>medium-sized|TRBJ2-1|TRBV9|TRBD1
CASSGTGEYNEQFF
TGTGCCAGCAGCGGCACAGGGGAATACAATGAGCAGTTCTTC
>medium-sized|TRBJ1-2|TRBV5-6|.
CASSLVGTTGGYGYTF
TGTGCCAGCAGCTTGGTGGGGACTACCGGCGGATATGGCTACACCTTC
>.|TRBJ1-2|TRBV4-3|.
CASSETGNYGYTF
TGCGCCAGCAGCGAAACAGGGAACTATGGCTACACCTTC
>.|TRBJ2-3|TRBV27|TRBD2
CASSSWTSSTDTQYF
TGTGCCAGCAGTTCCTGGACTAGCAGCACAGATACGCAGTATTTT
>.|TRBJ2-5|TRBV15|TRBD2
CATSRDNSGGHPKETQYF
TGTGCCACCAGCAGAGATAATTCGGGGGGGCATCCAAAAGAGACCCAGTACTTC
>.|TRBJ2-2|TRBV9|.
CASSGGLYPGELFF
TGTGCCAGCAGCGGCGGACTCTACCCCGGGGAGCTGTTTTTT
>.|TRBJ2-5|TRBV7-9|TRBD2
CASSLATSGKETQYF
TGTGCCAGCAGCTTAGCGACTAGCGGAAAAGAGACCCAGTACTTC
>once|TRBJ1-4|TRBV6-5|TRBD1
CASTKTGHEKLFF
TGTGCCAGCACTAAGACAGGGCATGAAAAACTGTTTTTT
>.|TRBJ2-1|TRBV4-2|.
CASSLWNGTEQFF
TGTGCCAGCAGCCTATGGAATGGGACAGAGCAGTTCTTC
>.|TRBJ2-2|TRBV10-2|TRBD1
CASSSGTGGENGELFF
TGCGCCAGCAGCTCCGGGACAGGGGGCGAAAACGGGGAGCTGTTTTTT
>once|TRBJ2-7|TRBV7-9|.
CASSLGLADRYEQYF
TGTGCCAGCAGCTTAGGATTAGCGGACCGGTACGAGCAGTACTTC
>.|TRBJ1-2|TRBV19|.
CASWAGGGYTF
TGTGCCTCGTGGGCGGGAGGCGGCTACACCTTC
>.|TRBJ2-7|TRBV19|.
CASSIASSYEQYF
TGTGCCAGTAGTATCGCGAGCTCCTACGAGCAGTACTTC
>.|TRBJ2-5|TRBV25-1|.
CASRKFQETQYF
TGTGCCAGCAGGAAGTTCCAAGAGACCCAGTACTTC
>.|TRBJ2-2|TRBV6-1|.
CASSSSPNTGELFF
TGTGCCAGCAGTTCATCTCCCAACACCGGGGAGCTGTTTTTT
>.|TRBJ2-7|TRBV7-9|TRBD1
CASSSPDRAATYEQYF
TGTGCCAGCAGCTCCCCGGACAGGGCCGCAACCTACGAGCAGTACTTC
>.|TRBJ1-5|TRBV27|.
CASSPIPGRNQPQHF
TGTGCCAGCAGTCCCATACCGGGCCGCAATCAGCCCCAGCATTTT
>.|TRBJ1-1|TRBV29-1|.
CSVAGIGGPGAFF
TGCAGCGTTGCCGGTATAGGGGGTCCTGGAGCTTTCTTT
>.|TRBJ1-5|TRBV19|TRBD1
CASSIPTGRKHF
TGTGCCAGTAGTATCCCGACAGGGCGGAAGCATTTT
>.|TRBJ1-4|TRBV19|.
CASNFGVQGEKLFF
TGTGCCAGTAATTTTGGGGTGCAGGGCGAAAAACTGTTTTTT
>.|TRBJ1-1|TRBV29-1|.
CSVGGGTEAFF
TGCAGCGTGGGTGGGGGCACTGAAGCTTTCTTT
>.|TRBJ1-2|TRBV15|.
CATSRERTANYGYTF
TGTGCCACCAGCAGAGAAAGGACGGCTAACTATGGCTACACCTTC
>.|TRBJ2-1|TRBV5-6|.
CASSLFEDFNNEQFF
TGTGCCAGCAGCTTGTTTGAGGACTTCAACAATGAGCAGTTCTTC